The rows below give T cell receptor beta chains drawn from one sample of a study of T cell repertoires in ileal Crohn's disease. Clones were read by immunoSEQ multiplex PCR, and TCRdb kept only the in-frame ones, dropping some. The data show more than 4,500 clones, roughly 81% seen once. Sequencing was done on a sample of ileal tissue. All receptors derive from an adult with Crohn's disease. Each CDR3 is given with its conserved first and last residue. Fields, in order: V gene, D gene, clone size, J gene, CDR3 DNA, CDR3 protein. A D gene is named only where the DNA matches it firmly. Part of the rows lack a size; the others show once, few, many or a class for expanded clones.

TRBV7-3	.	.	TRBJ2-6	TGTGCCAGCAGCTTAACGAGTGGACAGGGGGCCAACGTCCTGACTTTC	CASSLTSGQGANVLTF
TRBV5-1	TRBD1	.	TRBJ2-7	TGCGCCAGCAGCCCCGGGACAGGGCGATCCTACGAGCAGTACTTC	CASSPGTGRSYEQYF
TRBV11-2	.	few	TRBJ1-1	TGTGCCAGCAGCTACAAGCGGGCCATCACCCCCGAAGCTTTCTTT	CASSYKRAITPEAFF
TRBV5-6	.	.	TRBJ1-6	TGTGCCAGCAGTCAATCCCCGAGGAAACAGGGCTTTGAATCACCCCTCCACTTT	CASSQSPRKQGFESPLHF
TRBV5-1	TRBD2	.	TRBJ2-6	TGCGCCAGCAGCCCGGGAGGGGAGTCCAACGTCCTGACTTTC	CASSPGGESNVLTF
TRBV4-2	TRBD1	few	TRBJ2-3	TGTGCCAGCAGCCAAGTGGGACAGGTCACAGATACGCAGTATTTT	CASSQVGQVTDTQYF
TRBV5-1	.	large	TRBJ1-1	TGCGCCAGCAGCCTGACCTCCGAGGACAGCCAAGCTGAAGCTTTCTTT	CASSLTSEDSQAEAFF
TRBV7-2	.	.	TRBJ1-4	TGTGCCAGCAGCTTATCTATGACAACTAATGAAAAACTGTTTTTT	CASSLSMTTNEKLFF
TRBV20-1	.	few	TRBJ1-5	TGCAGTGCTCTTAGAGGGTGGGCCCAGCATTTT	CSALRGWAQHF
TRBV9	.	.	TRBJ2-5	TGTGTCAGCACCTCGGGGGGCAGGCAAGAGACCCAGTACTTC	CVSTSGGRQETQYF
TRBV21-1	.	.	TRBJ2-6	TGTGCCAGCAGCACTTCTACTCAGGGACTTACGCCTGGGGCCAACGTCCTGACTTTC	CASSTSTQGLTPGANVLTF
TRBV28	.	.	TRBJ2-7	TGTGCCAGCAGTTTTATAGTCTCAGGGGAGCAGTACTTC	CASSFIVSGEQYF
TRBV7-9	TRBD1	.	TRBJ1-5	TGTGCCAGCAGCTTACAGAGGACAGGGGGCGCGAGTCAGCCCCAGCATTTT	CASSLQRTGGASQPQHF
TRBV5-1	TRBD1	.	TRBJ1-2	TGCGCCAGCAGCCCGGTAGGGGGCATGCTTGGCTACACCTTC	CASSPVGGMLGYTF
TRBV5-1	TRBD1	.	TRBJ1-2	TGCGCCAGCAGCTTGGGGTACAGGGGGCACGGCTACACCTTC	CASSLGYRGHGYTF
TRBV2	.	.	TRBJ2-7	TGTGCCACCGTCTTAGGGGTCCACGAGCAGTACTTC	CATVLGVHEQYF
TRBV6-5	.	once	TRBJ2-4	TGTGCCAGCAGTTACTCGACATCAGCCAAAAACATTCAGTACTTC	CASSYSTSAKNIQYF
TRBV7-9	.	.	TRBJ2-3	TGTGCCAGCAGCCCGGACAAGAGCACAGATACGCAGTATTTT	CASSPDKSTDTQYF
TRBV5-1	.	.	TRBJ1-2	TGCGCCAGCAGCTTTCAGAGAGGCGGCTACACCTTC	CASSFQRGGYTF
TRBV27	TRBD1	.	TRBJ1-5	TGTGCCAGCAGCCTAACACAGGGGGCGAAAGGTCAGCCCCAGCATTTT	CASSLTQGAKGQPQHF
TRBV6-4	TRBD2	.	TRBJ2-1	TGTGCCAGCAGTGACGGGACTAGCGGGGGGAATGAGCAGTTCTTC	CASSDGTSGGNEQFF
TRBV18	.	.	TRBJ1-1	TGTGCCAGCTCACCCCAGATCGCAACCCTTGGTAGGGGCGGTGAAGCTTTCTTT	CASSPQIATLGRGGEAFF
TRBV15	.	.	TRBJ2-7	TGTGCCACCAGCAGAGAAGCCTACTACGAGCAGTACTTC	CATSREAYYEQYF
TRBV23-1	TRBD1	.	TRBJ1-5	TGCGCGAACAGTCGCGGCTACGAGGGGGCGAAGCCCCAGCATTTT	CANSRGYEGAKPQHF
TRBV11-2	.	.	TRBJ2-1	TGTGCCAGCAGGGTGGCGTGGGGGACAACTTACAATGAGCAGTTCTTC	CASRVAWGTTYNEQFF
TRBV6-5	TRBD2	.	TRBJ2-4	TGTGCCAGCAGTTACTCGATAGCGGGAGGCCTTCAGTACTTC	CASSYSIAGGLQYF
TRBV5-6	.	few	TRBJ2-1	TGTGCCAGCGCTGCGGGGGCCAACTACAATGAGCAGTTCTTC	CASAAGANYNEQFF
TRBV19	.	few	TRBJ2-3	TGTGCCAGTAGTATAGTACCCCGCGGTGGTACGCAGTATTTT	CASSIVPRGGTQYF
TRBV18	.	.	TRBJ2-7	TGTGCCAGCTCACCAAATACTCAAACCTACGAGCAGTACTTC	CASSPNTQTYEQYF
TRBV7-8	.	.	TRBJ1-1	TGTGCCAGCACCTTAGGGGAGGGCACTGAAGCTTTCTTT	CASTLGEGTEAFF
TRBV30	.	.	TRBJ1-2	TGTGCCTGGAGTGTAAGTCTTCGGGAAGGCTACACCTTC	CAWSVSLREGYTF
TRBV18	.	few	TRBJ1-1	TGTGCCAGCTCACCGGGTCGAGGGAACACTGAAGCTTTCTTT	CASSPGRGNTEAFF
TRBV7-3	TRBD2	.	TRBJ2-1	TGTGCCAGCAGCCCTCTAGCGGGGGGGTACAATGAGCAGTTCTTC	CASSPLAGGYNEQFF
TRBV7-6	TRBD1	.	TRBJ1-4	TGTGCCAGCAGCTTAGCCGAGACAGGGGACAACACACTGTTTTTT	CASSLAETGDNTLFF
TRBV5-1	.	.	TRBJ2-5	TGCGCCAGCAGCTTGAGCGGAGTTCAAGAGACCCAGTACTTC	CASSLSGVQETQYF
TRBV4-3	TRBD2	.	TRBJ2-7	TGCGCCAGCAGCCAAGGCGGGGGCGAGCAGTACTTC	CASSQGGGEQYF
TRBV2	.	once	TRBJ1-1	TGTGCCAGCAGTGAGGGGGCTTTGAACACTGAAGCTTTCTTT	CASSEGALNTEAFF
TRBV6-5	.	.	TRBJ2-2	TGTGCCAGCAGTTACTCGACGGCAGGGGCCGGGGAGCTGTTTTTT	CASSYSTAGAGELFF
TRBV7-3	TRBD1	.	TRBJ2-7	TGTGCCAGCAGTCCCGGGACAGGGGACTACGAGCAGTACTTC	CASSPGTGDYEQYF
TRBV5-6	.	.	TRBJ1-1	TGTGCCAGCAGTTCTTCTTACTCGATGGACACTGAAGCTTTCTTT	CASSSSYSMDTEAFF
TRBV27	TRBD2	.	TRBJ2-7	TGTGCCAGCAGTTTACAACTAGCGGGGACTAGCTCCTACGAGCAGTACTTC	CASSLQLAGTSSYEQYF
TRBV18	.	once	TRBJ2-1	TGTGCCAGCTCACCGGTATGGGGCTCACCCTACAATGAGCAGTTCTTC	CASSPVWGSPYNEQFF
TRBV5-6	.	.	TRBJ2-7	TGTGCCAGCAGCTTGTCCGGTGACAGGAAAAGAAACGAGCAGTACTTC	CASSLSGDRKRNEQYF
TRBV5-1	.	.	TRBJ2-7	TGCGCCAGCAGCTTGTCTCTATCCTCCTACGAGCAGTACTTC	CASSLSLSSYEQYF
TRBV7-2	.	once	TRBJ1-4	TGTGCCAGCAGCTTAGGGTGGAGGGGAGCCAAACTGTTTTTT	CASSLGWRGAKLFF
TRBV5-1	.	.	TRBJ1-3	TGCGCCAGCAGCTTGGACAGGAGCTCTGGAAACACCATATATTTT	CASSLDRSSGNTIYF
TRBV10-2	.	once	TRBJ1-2	TGCGCCAGCAGTCATGGAGGGGATCCCTATGGCTACACCTTC	CASSHGGDPYGYTF
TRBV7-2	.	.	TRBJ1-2	TGTGCCAGCAGCCTAGGCGCGGGGCGCAAGGGTGGCTACACCTTC	CASSLGAGRKGGYTF
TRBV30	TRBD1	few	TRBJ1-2	TGTGCCTGGAGTGTCGGGACAGGGGGTTTCGATGGCTACACCTTC	CAWSVGTGGFDGYTF
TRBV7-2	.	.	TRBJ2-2	TGTGCCAGCAGCTTCGGCGGGCTGAACACCGGGGAGCTGTTTTTT	CASSFGGLNTGELFF
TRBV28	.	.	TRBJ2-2	TGTGCCAGCAGTTCTCGGAACACCGGGGAGCTGTTTTTT	CASSSRNTGELFF